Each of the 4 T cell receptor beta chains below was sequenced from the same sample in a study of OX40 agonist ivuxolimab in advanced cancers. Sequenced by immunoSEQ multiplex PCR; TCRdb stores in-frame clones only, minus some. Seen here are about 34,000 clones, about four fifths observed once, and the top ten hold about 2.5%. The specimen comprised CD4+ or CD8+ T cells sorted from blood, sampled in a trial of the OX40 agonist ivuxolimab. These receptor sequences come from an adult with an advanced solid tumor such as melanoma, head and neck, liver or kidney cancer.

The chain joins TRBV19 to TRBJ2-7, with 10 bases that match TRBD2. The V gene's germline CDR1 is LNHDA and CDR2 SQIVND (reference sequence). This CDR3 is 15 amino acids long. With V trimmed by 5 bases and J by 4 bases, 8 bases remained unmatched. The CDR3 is CASSPTSGVGYEQYF. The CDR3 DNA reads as TGTGCCAGTAGTCCAACTAGCGGGGTTGGGTACGAGCAGTACTTC.

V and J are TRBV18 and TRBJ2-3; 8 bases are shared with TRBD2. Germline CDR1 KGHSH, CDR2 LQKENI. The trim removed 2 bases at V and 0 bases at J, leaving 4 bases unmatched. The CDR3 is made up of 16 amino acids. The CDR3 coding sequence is TGTGCCAGCTCACCATTCCCTAGCGGGAGCACAGATACGCAGTATTTT. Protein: CASSPFPSGSTDTQYF.

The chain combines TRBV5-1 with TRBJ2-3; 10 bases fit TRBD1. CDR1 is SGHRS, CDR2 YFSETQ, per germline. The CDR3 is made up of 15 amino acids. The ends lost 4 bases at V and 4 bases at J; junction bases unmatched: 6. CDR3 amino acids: CASSAQTGGADTQYF. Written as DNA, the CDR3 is TGCGCCAGCAGCGCGCAGACAGGGGGCGCAGATACGCAGTATTTT.

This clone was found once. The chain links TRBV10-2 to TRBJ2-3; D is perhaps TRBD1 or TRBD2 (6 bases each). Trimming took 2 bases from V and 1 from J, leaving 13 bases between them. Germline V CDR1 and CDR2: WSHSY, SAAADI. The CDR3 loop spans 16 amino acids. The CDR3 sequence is CASSEGAGHRTDTQYF. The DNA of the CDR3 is TGCGCCAGCAGTGAGGGTGCGGGACATCGCACAGATACGCAGTATTTT.